The next 20 T cell receptor beta chains were all read from a single sample in a study of T cells after posttransplantation cyclophosphamide. Controls had myeloablative marrow grafts with methotrexate and calcineurin inhibitor, sampled at 1 year. Sequenced by immunoSEQ multiplex PCR; TCRdb stores in-frame clones only, minus some. The data contain 15,000 to 17,000 clones, around 82% of them singletons. Sample: PBMCs, taken 350 to 400 days after allogeneic stem cell transplant with calcineurin inhibitor and methotrexate. These receptors were obtained from a young adult male patient who received an allogeneic stem cell transplant from a related donor, was CMV-positive, and had no GVHD. The T cells may partly be graft donor cells.

CDR3 in amino acids: CASSGGLLNTEAFF. Here the CDR3 DNA reads TGTGCCAGCAGCGGGGGACTCCTAAACACTGAAGCTTTCTTT. This chain connects TRBV5-8 to TRBJ1-1; the D gene is possibly TRBD1 (5 bases). The CDR3 spans 14 residues. Germline V gives CDR1 SGHTS, CDR2 YDEGEE. The V gene lost 4 bases and the J gene lost 2 bases, with 12 bases spanning the gap.

The J gene is TRBJ1-5, the V gene TRBV28; D call uncertain. Germline CDR1 and CDR2: MDHEN and SYDVKM. The CDR3 runs to 13 residues. V was trimmed by 2 bases and J by 3 bases, leaving 5 bases between them. CDR3 protein: CASSLTYNQPQHF. DNA of the CDR3: TGTGCCAGCAGTTTAACCTACAATCAGCCCCAGCATTTT.

The V gene is TRBV5-1, the J gene TRBJ1-4, with TRBD1 as a possible D gene (6 bases). V lost 4 bases and J lost 5, with 15 bases in between. The CDR3 contains 15 residues. Germline V gene sequence: CDR1 SGHRS, CDR2 YFSETQ. This CDR3 reads CASSRGGGLNEKLFF. The CDR3 DNA reads TGCGCCAGCAGCCGTGGGGGGGGCCTGAATGAAAAACTGTTTTTT.

The chain has TRBV30 and TRBJ1-5; TRBD1 matches 8 bases. The CDR3 covers 13 residues. Per the germline V gene, CDR1 is GTSNPN and CDR2 is SVGIG (reference sequence). V gave up 2 bases and J gave up 8 bases; unmatched junction bases: 5. The CDR3, as DNA: TGTGCCTGGAGTACAGGGGGTACTAAGCCCCAGCATTTT. Protein product: CAWSTGGTKPQHF.

For this clone: No conserved phenylalanine or tryptophan ends this CDR3, so it is likely a read error. The DNA is left out, because the CDR3 cannot be placed on it with certainty; the CDR3 is given as TCRdb lists it. The chain joins TRBV28 to TRBJ2-7; the D call TRBD1 from the table was never checked on the DNA. Looked up from germline, CDR1 is MDHEN and CDR2 is SYDVKM. 14 amino acids form the CDR3, both terminal residues included. The CDR3 protein is CASSSFPQGKEERI.

J is TRBJ2-7 and V is TRBV7-6; TRBD2 is a possible D gene (7 bases). V lost 3 bases and J lost 7, with 31 bases in between. The CDR3 loop spans 19 amino acids. Looked up from germline, CDR1 is SGHVS and CDR2 is FNYEAQ. The CDR3 coding sequence is TGTGCCAGCAGCTTTGATACGCGACTAGCCGGGGGCCTTATCGCTGAGCAGTACTTC. As protein: CASSFDTRLAGGLIAEQYF.

The chain is built from TRBV5-4 and TRBJ2-5, with D possibly matching TRBD1 (5 bases). V lost 2 bases and J 2 bases, leaving 10 bases between the germline ends. The CDR3 is 14 residues long. In germline, CDR1 is SGHNT, CDR2 YYREEE (reference sequence). CDR3 nucleotide sequence: TGTGCCAGCAGCTTTGGGGCCCGACAAGAGACCCAGTACTTC. Protein sequence: CASSFGARQETQYF.

This clone was detected a few times. V gene TRBV4-2 combines with J gene TRBJ1-6, with no clear D. The CDR3 extends over 15 amino acids. From germline, CDR1 is LGHNA and CDR2 YNFKEQ. The V gene lost 1 base and the J gene lost 5 bases, with 9 bases spanning the gap. CDR3 region: CASSQVVLNNSPLHF. CDR3 in DNA: TGTGCCAGCAGCCAAGTAGTACTCAATAATTCACCCCTCCACTTT.

J is TRBJ2-7 and V is TRBV11-2; 8 bases fit TRBD2. The junction had 5 bases not matched to a gene; V was cut back by 2 bases and J by 5 bases. This CDR3 region has 14 residues. Germline V CDR1 and CDR2: SGHAT, FQNNGV. CDR3 bases: TGTGCCAGCAGCTTAATGCGGGAGGCCCACGAGCAGTACTTC. The encoded protein is CASSLMREAHEQYF.

The chain employs TRBV6-5 and TRBJ2-4; no definite D call. Germline values: CDR1 MNHEY, CDR2 SVGAGI. V lost 4 bases to trimming and J lost 0 bases, with 13 bases between them. The CDR3 is 16 residues long. The DNA for the CDR3 is TGTGCCAGCAGTTCCCCTTCCTCAGTAGCCAAAAACATTCAGTACTTC. This codes for CASSSPSSVAKNIQYF.

The chain has TRBV19 and TRBJ1-2; D unresolved. The CDR3 loop spans 14 amino acids. Trimming took 6 bases from V and 6 from J, leaving 17 bases between them. Germline lookup yields CDR1 LNHDA and CDR2 SQIVND (reference sequence). CDR3 in amino acids: CASSSGKVWDGYTF. CDR3 coding DNA: TGTGCCAGTAGCTCAGGAAAGGTATGGGATGGCTACACCTTC.

The rearrangement uses TRBV6-5 and TRBJ2-2, with D uncertain. The V and J ends lost 2 bases and 8 bases respectively, with 3 bases between them. This CDR3 spans 11 amino acids. Germline CDR1 is MNHEY and CDR2 is SVGAGI. The CDR3 DNA follows: TGTGCCAGCAGTTACCTGGGGGAGCTGTTTTTT. This gives the protein CASSYLGELFF.

V is TRBV19 and J is TRBJ2-3; 15 bases agree with TRBD2. After removal of 5 bases from V and 2 bases from J, the junction contained 2 bases not matched to a gene. Germline CDR1 LNHDA, CDR2 SQIVND (reference sequence). The CDR3 length is 16 residues. The CDR3 DNA sequence: TGTGCCAGTAGTGGGACTAGCGGGGGGAACACAGATACGCAGTATTTT. The encoded protein is CASSGTSGGNTDTQYF.

The CDR3 loop is CSVNAGAEAFF. For the CDR3, the DNA is TGCAGCGTTAATGCCGGGGCTGAAGCTTTCTTT. This chain uses TRBV29-1 with TRBJ1-1; no definite D call. Germline values: CDR1 SQVTM, CDR2 ANQGSEA. This CDR3 has 11 amino acids. Trimming stripped 5 bases from V and 6 bases from J, with 10 bases between.

The V call is TRBV7-2, the J call TRBJ2-5; 11 bases align to TRBD2. The CDR3 has 12 amino acids. V shed 4 bases, J shed 13 bases, and the junction held 5 bases outside the gene matches. Germline CDR1 SGHTA, CDR2 FQGNSA. The CDR3 protein is CASSSLAGGRYF. In DNA form, the CDR3 reads TGTGCCAGCAGCTCTCTAGCGGGAGGTCGGTACTTC. The whole variable domain, remainder taken from reference TRBV7-2 and TRBJ2-5, is GAGVSQSPSNKVTEKGKDVELRCDPISGHTALYWYRQSLGQGLEFLIYFQGNSAPDKSGLPSDRFSAERTGGSVSTLTIQRTQQEDSAVYLCASSSLAGGRYFGPGTRLLVL.

V usage is TRBV9 and J usage is TRBJ2-1; 14 nucleotides line up with TRBD2. The V gene end was trimmed by 5 bases and the J gene end by 5 bases; junction bases not matched to a gene: 6. The CDR3 is 16 amino acids. Germline V gives CDR1 SGDLS, CDR2 YYNGEE. Written as DNA, the CDR3 is TGTGCCAGCAGAGCCCTGACTAGCGGGAGGGACAATGAGCAGTTCTTC. Protein: CASRALTSGRDNEQFF. Looking up the rest from reference TRBV9 and TRBJ2-1 gives the full variable domain: DSGVTQTPKHLITATGQRVTLRCSPRSGDLSVYWYQQSLDQGLQFLIQYYNGEERAKGNILERFSAQQFPDLHSELNLSSLELGDSALYFCASRALTSGRDNEQFFGPGTRLTVL.

This chain connects TRBV27 to TRBJ2-3, with TRBD2 matching 14 bases. The junction had 5 bases not matched to a gene; V was cut back by 5 bases and J by 7 bases. The CDR3 spans 15 residues. Germline V gene data show CDR1 as MNHEY and CDR2 as SMNVEV (reference sequence). The CDR3 region is CASSPGTSGSYTQYF. The CDR3 DNA follows: TGTGCCAGCAGTCCCGGGACTAGCGGGAGCTATACGCAGTATTTT.

The chain links TRBV19 to TRBJ1-1; D gene unclear. This CDR3 region has 14 residues. CDR1 and CDR2 from the germline V gene are LNHDA and SQIVND (reference sequence). The V end lost 5 bases, the J end lost 0 bases, and 10 bases lay between the germline ends. CDR3 amino acids: CASSARELNTEAFF. The CDR3 DNA reads as TGTGCCAGTAGTGCCCGGGAATTGAACACTGAAGCTTTCTTT.

This sequence joins TRBV18 and TRBJ2-7; D is ambiguous. CDR1 is KGHSH and CDR2 is LQKENI in the germline V gene. The CDR3 consists of 12 residues. The ends were cut back, 6 bases at V and 1 base at J, with 7 bases in the middle. CDR3 residues: CASSATSYEQYF. In DNA form, the CDR3 reads TGTGCCAGCTCTGCCACATCCTACGAGCAGTACTTC.

The chain carries TRBV9 and TRBJ1-2, with 8 bases lining up with TRBD1. CDR1 SGDLS and CDR2 YYNGEE come from the germline V gene. The CDR3 length is 15 residues. V trimming: 1 base; J trimming: 4 bases; junction bases outside the gene matches: 6. The CDR3: CASSVKTGASYGYTF. In nucleotides, the CDR3 is TGTGCCAGCAGCGTAAAGACAGGGGCTAGCTATGGCTACACCTTC.